Shown below are 23 T cell receptor beta chains from a single sample sequenced in a study of cytomegalovirus exposure and HLA in healthy donors. With 60 Vbeta and 13 Jbeta primers, the PCR was carried out. Data came from immunoSEQ multiplex PCR; TCRdb stores just in-frame clones and leaves some out. The table records under 150,000 clones, 60% to 80% of them present only once. Sequences were obtained from PBMCs. The source of these receptors is a woman aged 55-69 years in good health and CMV-seropositive.

The chain combines TRBV19 with TRBJ2-3; tentatively, D is TRBD1 (6 bases). Between the trimmed V and J ends, which lost 7 bases and 3 bases, there was a span of 14 bases. CDR1 and CDR2 from the germline V gene are LNHDA and SQIVND (reference sequence). The CDR3 totals 14 residues. The CDR3 DNA follows: TGTGCCAGTATTGACAGGCGAGGGACAGATACGCAGTATTTT. Protein: CASIDRRGTDTQYF.

The chain recombines TRBV19 with TRBJ2-5; TRBD1 is a possible D gene (6 bases). Germline V gene sequence: CDR1 LNHDA, CDR2 SQIVND (reference sequence). The V and J ends lost 3 bases and 0 bases respectively, with 20 bases between them. The CDR3 has 18 amino acids. This CDR3 is CASSITGPSSSYQETQYF. The CDR3 DNA sequence: TGTGCCAGTAGTATCACAGGGCCCTCCTCCTCGTACCAAGAGACCCAGTACTTC.

The CDR3 nucleotides read TGTGCCAGCAGCTTGAATACCTACGAGCAGTACTTC. This translates into CASSLNTYEQYF. The chain employs TRBV5-4 and TRBJ2-7; D call uncertain. Between the trimmed V and J ends, which lost 1 base and 2 bases, there was a span of 4 bases. From germline, CDR1 is SGHNT and CDR2 YYREEE (reference sequence). The CDR3 is 12 amino acids. Variable domain in full (rest from reference TRBV5-4 and TRBJ2-7): ETGVTQSPTHLIKTRGQQVTLRCSSQSGHNTVSWYQQALGQGPQFIFQYYREEENGRGNFPPRFSGLQFPNYSSELNVNALELDDSALYLCASSLNTYEQYFGPGTRLTVT.

The chain is built from TRBV5-4 and TRBJ2-5; TRBD2 might be the D (6 bases). The CDR3 length is 14 residues. Per germline, CDR1 SGHNT and CDR2 YYREEE (reference sequence). The ends were cut back, 5 bases at V and 8 bases at J, with 19 bases in the middle. The CDR3 is CASSLPGDSPTQYF. Here the CDR3 DNA reads TGTGCCAGCAGTCTTCCCGGGGACTCCCCCACCCAGTACTTC.

The chain joins TRBV2 to TRBJ1-1, with D unclear. CDR3 length: 14 amino acids. Germline V gene sequence: CDR1 SNHLY, CDR2 FYNNEI. V lost 3 bases and J 1 base, leaving 9 bases between the germline ends. This CDR3 is CASSERAANTEAFF. The DNA of the CDR3 is TGTGCCAGCAGTGAGAGGGCGGCGAACACTGAAGCTTTCTTT.

This clone was detected only a few times. The chain joins TRBV2 to TRBJ1-4; no clear D. The CDR3 consists of 11 residues. From germline, CDR1 is SNHLY and CDR2 FYNNEI. V lost 6 bases and J lost 8, with 7 bases in between. CDR3 nucleotides: TGTGCCAGCAGGAGGGAGGAAAAACTGTTTTTT. It codes for CASRREEKLFF.

The rearrangement links TRBV5-6 to TRBJ1-2, with a tentative D call TRBD1 (6 bases). In germline, CDR1 is SGHDT, CDR2 YYEEEE. Trimming cost V 3 bases and J 4 bases, with 19 bases left between them. CDR3 length: 16 residues. Written as DNA, the CDR3 is TGTGCCAGCAGCTCTATCAATTACAGGGTTGGCTATGGCTACACCTTC. Amino acid sequence: CASSSINYRVGYGYTF.

This sequence joins TRBV5-6 and TRBJ2-7; unclear D gene. With 2 bases removed from V and 1 base from J, the gap between germline ends came to 4 bases. Germline-derived CDR1 and CDR2 are SGHDT and YYEEEE. The CDR3 is made up of 12 amino acids. The CDR3 region has the DNA TGTGCCAGCAGCTTCCAGTCCTACGAGCAGTACTTC. Translated: CASSFQSYEQYF.

V is TRBV18 and J is TRBJ2-7, with D possibly being TRBD1 (5 bases). From germline, CDR1 is KGHSH and CDR2 LQKENI. The CDR3 runs 15 residues. V was shortened by 1 base and J by 3 bases, with 13 bases between the two germline ends. This chain's CDR3 is CASSPRGRANYEQYF. CDR3 coding DNA: TGTGCCAGCTCACCACGGGGCAGGGCCAACTACGAGCAGTACTTC.

This clone was seen only a few times. As DNA, the CDR3 is TGCAGCGTTTCACCGAGGGGGGCCAACGTCCTGACTTTC. As protein: CSVSPRGANVLTF. The chain uses TRBV29-1 and TRBJ2-6; no definite D call. The CDR3 contains 13 residues. From germline, CDR1 is SQVTM and CDR2 ANQGSEA. Trimming took off 5 bases at V and 4 bases at J, with 9 bases between the two ends.

The chain couples TRBV7-9 to TRBJ2-7; 9 bases align to TRBD1. The CDR3 has 19 residues. Looked up from germline, CDR1 is SEHNR and CDR2 is FQNEAQ (reference sequence). V shed 5 bases, J shed 2 bases, and the junction held 19 bases outside the gene matches. CDR3 DNA: TGTGCCAGCAGCACCCCGGTGAGGACAGGGGTTTCCCCGGCCTACGAGCAGTACTTC. Residues: CASSTPVRTGVSPAYEQYF.

The chain links TRBV5-6 to TRBJ1-2; no clear D gene. This CDR3 region has 14 residues. The germline gives CDR1 SGHDT, CDR2 YYEEEE. Trimming took 0 bases from V and 4 from J, leaving 10 bases between them. The CDR3 bases are TGTGCCAGCAGCTTGGTAAGCGGGCCCTATGGCTACACCTTC. Translating it yields CASSLVSGPYGYTF.

The rearrangement uses TRBV7-9 and TRBJ2-7; possibly TRBD2 for D (6 bases). CDR3 length: 15 amino acids. CDR1 SEHNR and CDR2 FQNEAQ come from the germline V gene (reference sequence). V was clipped by 0 bases and J by 3 bases, with 12 bases between them. CDR3 bases: TGTGCCAGCAGCTTAGCCGCGCGGGGCATCTACGAGCAGTACTTC. It specifies CASSLAARGIYEQYF.

In this sample, this clone turned up a few times. This chain connects TRBV29-1 to TRBJ2-4; the D is unclear. Germline V CDR1 and CDR2: SQVTM, ANQGSEA. The CDR3 spans 14 residues. V lost 3 bases to trimming and J lost 2 bases, with 11 bases between them. The CDR3 coding sequence is TGCAGCGTTGACCCACCCGGTTCCAAAAACATTCAGTACTTC. Translation gives CSVDPPGSKNIQYF.

The gene calls are TRBV2 and TRBJ1-2; TRBD1 is a possible D gene (5 bases). The V gene lost 2 bases and the J gene lost 5 bases, with 12 bases spanning the gap. Germline CDR1 reads SNHLY; CDR2 reads FYNNEI. The CDR3 sequence is 14 residues long. In DNA form, the CDR3 reads TGTGCCAGCAGTGAAATGGGGGGTGGGTATGGCTACACCTTC. It yields the protein CASSEMGGGYGYTF. The whole variable domain, filled in from reference TRBV2 and TRBJ1-2, reads EPEVTQTPSHQVTQMGQEVILRCVPISNHLYFYWYRQILGQKVEFLVSFYNNEISEKSEIFDDQFSVERPDGSNFTLKIRSTKLEDSAMYFCASSEMGGGYGYTFGSGTRLTVV.

V and J are TRBV2 and TRBJ1-6; 7 bases map to TRBD1. Germline trimming cut 7 bases from V and 9 bases from J; bases unmatched to any gene: 12. Germline lookup yields CDR1 SNHLY and CDR2 FYNNEI. The CDR3 is made up of 15 amino acids. The CDR3 DNA sequence: TGTGCCAGCACCCGAGGACGGGACAGAACTTCACCCCTCCACTTT. It codes for CASTRGRDRTSPLHF.

The chain links TRBV9 to TRBJ2-1, with D perhaps TRBD2 (5 bases). Germline V gene data show CDR1 as SGDLS and CDR2 as YYNGEE. The CDR3 is 16 amino acids. With 0 bases removed from V and 0 bases from J, the gap between germline ends came to 10 bases. The CDR3 nucleotides read TGTGCCAGCAGCGTAGCTCCGGGGAGCTCCTACAATGAGCAGTTCTTC. This translates into CASSVAPGSSYNEQFF.

The CDR3 loop is CASSLSGTSSGYEQYF. CDR3 bases: TGCGCCAGCAGCCTTTCCGGGACTAGCAGTGGGTACGAGCAGTACTTC. The chain joins TRBV4-1 to TRBJ2-7, with 9 bases identical to TRBD2. The length of the CDR3 is 16 residues. Per germline, CDR1 MGHRA and CDR2 YSYEKL. The V segment lost 4 bases and the J segment 4 bases; nucleotides outside the gene matches: 11.

The chain carries TRBV5-1 and TRBJ2-5; 10 positions match TRBD1. The CDR3 contains 17 residues. V lost 6 bases, J lost 0 bases, and 11 bases stayed unmatched. Per germline, CDR1 SGHRS and CDR2 YFSETQ. The CDR3: CASKRATGGLYQETQYF. In nucleotides, the CDR3 is TGCGCCAGCAAGAGAGCGACAGGGGGCCTGTACCAAGAGACCCAGTACTTC.

The chain carries TRBV9 and TRBJ1-2, with D uncertain. Trimming left V 1 base short and J 4 bases short, with 8 bases between. CDR1 is SGDLS and CDR2 is YYNGEE in the germline V gene. The CDR3 runs to 13 residues. CDR3 DNA: TGTGCCAGCAGCGTAAGGGAGGGCTATGGCTACACCTTC. Translation gives CASSVREGYGYTF.

The rearrangement links TRBV11-2 to TRBJ1-6, with D possibly being TRBD1 (5 bases). The CDR3 runs 17 residues. The V end lost 2 bases, the J end lost 9 bases, and 20 bases lay between the germline ends. Germline values: CDR1 SGHAT, CDR2 FQNNGV. CDR3 sequence: CASSLRRDLLFSSPLHF. CDR3 nucleotide sequence: TGTGCCAGCAGCTTACGGAGGGACCTTCTATTTTCTTCACCCCTCCACTTT. Full variable domain (missing parts from reference TRBV11-2 and TRBJ1-6): EAGVAQSPRYKIIEKRQSVAFWCNPISGHATLYWYQQILGQGPKLLIQFQNNGVVDDSQLPKDRFSAERLKGVDSTLKIQPAKLEDSAVYLCASSLRRDLLFSSPLHFGNGTRLTVT.

This clone was seen more than once but under ten times. The chain uses TRBV11-3 and TRBJ1-1; possible D gene TRBD1, 6 bases. From germline, CDR1 is SGHNT and CDR2 YENEEA. V lost 4 bases and J lost 3, with 9 bases in between. The CDR3 runs 13 residues. The CDR3 DNA is TGTGCCAGCAGCTCTGCAGGGGACACTGAAGCTTTCTTT. The encoded protein is CASSSAGDTEAFF.

For the CDR3, the DNA is TGTGCCAGCAGCTTGGGGCCCGGGACATGGGGGAAAGCTTTCTTT. This translates into CASSLGPGTWGKAFF. The chain is built from TRBV5-4 and TRBJ1-1; the D gene is possibly TRBD1 (6 bases). V dropped 0 bases and J dropped 9 bases, with 18 bases sitting between them. The germline V gene encodes CDR1 SGHNT and CDR2 YYREEE (reference sequence). The CDR3 is 15 amino acids.